This entry features one T cell receptor (beta chain) sequence. This specimen belongs to a study of cytomegalovirus exposure and HLA in healthy donors. With 60 Vbeta and 13 Jbeta primers, the PCR was carried out. Data came from immunoSEQ multiplex PCR; TCRdb stores just in-frame clones and leaves some out. The sample records 100,000 to 150,000 clones, approximately 10% being singletons. The germline V gene has CDR1 WNHNN and CDR2 SYGVQD (reference sequence). This CDR3 is built from 15 residues. V shed 3 bases and J shed 5 bases, with 17 bases lying between them. Sample: PBMCs. The chain uses TRBV10-1 and TRBJ2-7; tentatively, D is TRBD1 (5 bases). The receptor's source is a woman between 18 and 30 years old in good health and CMV-seropositive. The CDR3: CASSDSFAREDEQYF. CDR3 nucleotides: TGCGCCAGCAGTGACTCGTTTGCCAGGGAAGACGAGCAGTACTTC.